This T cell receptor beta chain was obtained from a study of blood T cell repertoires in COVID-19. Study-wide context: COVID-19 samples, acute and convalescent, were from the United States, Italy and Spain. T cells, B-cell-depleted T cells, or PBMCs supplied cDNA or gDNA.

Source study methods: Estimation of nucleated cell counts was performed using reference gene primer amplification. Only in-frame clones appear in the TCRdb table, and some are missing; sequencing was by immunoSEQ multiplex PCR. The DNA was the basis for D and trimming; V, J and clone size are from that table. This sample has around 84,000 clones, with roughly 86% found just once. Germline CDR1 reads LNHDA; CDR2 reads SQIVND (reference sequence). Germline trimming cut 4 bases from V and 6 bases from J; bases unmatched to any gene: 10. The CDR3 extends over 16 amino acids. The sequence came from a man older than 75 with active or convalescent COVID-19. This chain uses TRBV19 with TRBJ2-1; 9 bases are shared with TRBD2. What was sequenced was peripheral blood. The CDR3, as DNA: TGTGCCAGTAGTAGAAACCTAGCGGGGTATCTCAATGAGCAGTTCTTC. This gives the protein CASSRNLAGYLNEQFF.